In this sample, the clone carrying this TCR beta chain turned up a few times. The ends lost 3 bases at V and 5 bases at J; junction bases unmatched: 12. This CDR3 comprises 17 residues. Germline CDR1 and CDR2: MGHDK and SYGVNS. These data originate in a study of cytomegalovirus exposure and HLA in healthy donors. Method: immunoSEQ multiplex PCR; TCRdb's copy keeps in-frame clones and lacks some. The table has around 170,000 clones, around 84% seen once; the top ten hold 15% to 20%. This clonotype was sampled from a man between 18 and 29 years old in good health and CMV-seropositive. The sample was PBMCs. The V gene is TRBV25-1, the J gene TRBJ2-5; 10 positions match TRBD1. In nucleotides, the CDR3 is TGTGCCAGCAGTGATTCGGGACAGGGGAGTCCTCGGGAGACCCAGTACTTC. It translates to CASSDSGQGSPRETQYF.